This is a list of T cell receptor beta chains from one sample in a study of blood T cell repertoires in COVID-19. Here immunoSEQ multiplex PCR was the method, and the copy in TCRdb shows in-frame clones only, minus some. Among around 110,000 clones listed, 90% were seen once. Sequenced material: peripheral blood. These receptors were taken from a human donor with active COVID-19. The donor label of this sample is uncertain. Each CDR3 is given without its conserved first and last residue.

v_gene,CDR3aa
TRBV29-1,SVEGLTGNTEAF
TRBV7-6,ASSVATNTEAF
TRBV30,AWGWGGGNTEAF
TRBV9,ASSVRGGDGEKLF
TRBV7-8,ASSRAGLDGGEQY
TRBV19,ASSITGGVYEQY
TRBV30,AWRGQGSYGYT
TRBV9,ASSVDRVRDEQY
TRBV27,ASSPLDLAGINNEQF
TRBV5-4,ASSRTGGARSANYGYT
TRBV15,ATNKDRGSSGANVLT
TRBV27,ASSETGTPNTEAF
TRBV7-9,ASSPNRGQTTEAF
TRBV5-1,ASSLLAGGLSDTQY
TRBV10-3,AISETGLNQGETQY
TRBV28,ASYHPQVGNTIY